The 17 T cell receptor beta chains in this list originate from one sample, sequenced in a study of CD8+CD57+ T cells in acquired aplastic anemia (dated by TCRdb to the late 2010s). TCRdb names Illumina HiSeq 2000 as the instrument used. Genomic DNA served as template for TCR beta VDJ combination and CDR3 sequence profiling. Using fastp at Q25 and MiXCR, TCRdb reprocessed the public reads and kept productive beta chains. Entries are consolidated by CDR3 protein sequence, retaining the most common genes and DNA. This sample gives 150,000 to 200,000 distinct CDR3 sequences in total; less than 50% of them show up just once. The ten largest clonotypes hold more than 1.5% of the sample. Expansion of CD8+CD57+ cells had been shown by flow cytometry in the patients chosen for sequencing. The sequencing sample was made of sorted CD4+, CD8+, or CD8+CD57+ T cells (not recorded which) from PBMCs. Every receptor here comes from a human donor with aplastic anemia.

This clonotype was observed a few times. The chain is built from TRBV11-3 and TRBJ2-7, with D unresolved. The V gene's germline CDR1 is SGHNT and CDR2 YENEEA. V was cut by 1 base and J by 5 bases, with 9 bases left in between. The CDR3 length is 13 residues. The CDR3 DNA is TGTGCCAGCAGCTTAGGGGCGCCAAACGAGCAGTACTTC. Protein: CASSLGAPNEQYF.

This chain joins TRBV11-2 and TRBJ2-3; 8 bases map to TRBD2. This CDR3 contains 15 residues. V was clipped by 2 bases and J by 10 bases; unmatched bases: 11. Germline lookup yields CDR1 SGHAT and CDR2 FQNNGV. In nucleotides, the CDR3 is TGTGCCAGCAGCTTAAGTTCCCGGGGGGGCCTGCCGCAGTATTTT. Amino acids: CASSLSSRGGLPQYF.

Only a few counts were recorded for this clonotype. The chain combines TRBV27 with TRBJ1-5; TRBD1 aligns across 7 bases. The V segment lost 4 bases and the J segment 13 bases; nucleotides outside the gene matches: 13. The CDR3 contains 14 residues. Germline CDR1 reads MNHEY; CDR2 reads SMNVEV (reference sequence). DNA for the CDR3: TGTGCCAGCAGTTCAACAGGGACAGTCGCTCATCAGCATTTT. Amino acids: CASSSTGTVAHQHF.

Regarding this clonotype: One end of the junction fails to match germline, which may point to a read error. The rearrangement links TRBV27 to TRBJ1-6; D is possibly TRBD1 (5 bases). This CDR3 has 16 residues. The germline V gene has CDR1 MNHEY and CDR2 SMNVEV (reference sequence). Written as DNA, the CDR3 is TGTGCCAGCAGTTTAGGGGGAAGCTCCTATAGTTCACCCCTCCACTTT. It translates to CASSLGGSSYSSPLHF.

The chain has TRBV5-1 and TRBJ2-2, with D maybe TRBD1 (6 bases). Per the germline V gene, CDR1 is SGHRS and CDR2 is YFSETQ. Trimming removed 4 bases at V and 3 bases at J, with 10 bases between. The CDR3 consists of 14 residues. The CDR3: CASSEGQHTGELFF. CDR3 bases: TGCGCCAGCAGCGAGGGACAACACACCGGGGAGCTGTTTTTT.

At least ten counts were recorded for this clonotype. The chain recombines TRBV20-1 with TRBJ2-3, with 12 bases matching TRBD2. The CDR3 contains 15 residues. CDR1 is DFQATT and CDR2 is SNEGSKA in the germline V gene (reference sequence). Trimming took 5 bases from V and 7 from J; bases not matched to a gene: 10. The chain's CDR3 is CSAHGGLAGSNTQYF. The CDR3 DNA is TGCAGTGCTCACGGAGGACTAGCGGGGTCAAATACGCAGTATTTT.

The genes are TRBV9 and TRBJ1-6; unclear D gene. Germline V gene sequence: CDR1 SGDLS, CDR2 YYNGEE. Trimming took off 0 bases at V and 9 bases at J, with 4 bases between the two ends. CDR3 length: 12 amino acids. The CDR3, as DNA: TGTGCCAGCAGCGTAGCCGGTTCACCCCTCCACTTT. It codes for CASSVAGSPLHF.

In its sample, this clonotype was seen many times. This sequence may be a read error, since a much larger clone differs from it by one base. The rearrangement uses TRBV19 and TRBJ1-2; D is unclear. The CDR3 runs 11 residues. Germline V CDR1 and CDR2: LNHDA, SQIVND (reference sequence). CDR3 sequence: CASSMAYGHTF. CDR3 coding DNA: TGTGCCAGTAGTATGGCGTATGGCCACACCTTC.

This clonotype appeared many times. The V and J genes are TRBV5-5 and TRBJ2-7; TRBD1 agrees at 7 bases. Germline V gives CDR1 SGHKS, CDR2 YYEKEE (reference sequence). V gave up 6 bases and J gave up 0 bases; unmatched junction bases: 12. The CDR3 is 16 amino acids. Here the CDR3 DNA reads TGTGCCAGCATACCCCTTCCATGGACAGGCTCCTACGAGCAGTACTTC. Amino acids: CASIPLPWTGSYEQYF. Supplemented by reference TRBV5-5 and TRBJ2-7, the full variable domain reads DAGVTQSPTHLIKTRGQQVTLRCSPISGHKSVSWYQQVLGQGPQFIFQYYEKEERGRGNFPDRFSARQFPNYSSELNVNALLLGDSALYLCASIPLPWTGSYEQYFGPGTRLTVT.

The CDR3 sequence: CSVEPWTVSYNEQFF. CDR3 sequence (DNA): TGCAGCGTTGAACCTTGGACTGTCTCCTACAATGAGCAGTTCTTC. The chain combines TRBV29-1 with TRBJ2-1; a weak D match, TRBD2 (5 bases). This CDR3 comprises 15 residues. Germline lookup yields CDR1 SQVTM and CDR2 ANQGSEA. Trimming took 2 bases from V and 0 from J, leaving 11 bases between them.

This clonotype was recorded a few times. This sequence joins TRBV19 and TRBJ1-5; the D gene is possibly TRBD1 (6 bases). Germline CDR1 is LNHDA and CDR2 is SQIVND (reference sequence). The CDR3 spans 15 residues. The germline V and J ends were trimmed by 5 bases and 3 bases, with 14 bases remaining between them. CDR3 loop: CASSWAGANNQPQHF. CDR3 DNA sequence: TGTGCCAGTAGTTGGGCAGGGGCGAACAATCAGCCCCAGCATTTT.

Comment on this clonotype: A much larger clone differs from this one at a single base, so this may be a read error. The chain couples TRBV5-4 to TRBJ2-7; 7 bases match TRBD1. The CDR3 has 17 amino acids. Germline CDR1 is SGHNT and CDR2 is YYREEE (reference sequence). This CDR3 reads CASSLVTGRFRFYGQYF. DNA of the CDR3: TGTGCCAGCAGCTTGGTGACAGGGAGATTTAGGTTCTACGGGCAGTACTTC.

This clonotype was observed at least ten times. The chain is built from TRBV7-2 and TRBJ1-1; D unclear. The V gene lost 0 bases and the J gene lost 1 base, with 6 bases spanning the gap. Germline CDR1 and CDR2: SGHTA and FQGNSA. The CDR3 covers 14 residues. CDR3 sequence (DNA): TGTGCCAGCAGCTTAGCGGCGAAGAACACTGAAGCTTTCTTT. Amino acid sequence: CASSLAAKNTEAFF. The full variable domain, in which reference TRBV7-2 and TRBJ1-1 provide the parts outside the CDR3, is GAGVSQSPSNKVTEKGKDVELRCDPISGHTALYWYRQSLGQGLEFLIYFQGNSAPDKSGLPSDRFSAERTGGSVSTLTIQRTQQEDSAVYLCASSLAAKNTEAFFGQGTRLTVV.

This clonotype was seen many times. The V gene is TRBV7-8, the J gene TRBJ1-6; D may be TRBD1 (6 bases). CDR1 SGHVS and CDR2 FQNEAQ come from the germline V gene. CDR3 length: 14 residues. Trimming pared 7 bases from V and 4 bases from J, leaving 11 bases between. CDR3 sequence: CASTPGQYNSPLHF. CDR3 in DNA: TGTGCCAGCACCCCCGGACAGTATAATTCACCCCTCCACTTT.

This clonotype was seen repeatedly, ten times or more. This CDR3 reads CASSRWTGNGANVLTF. Here the CDR3 DNA reads TGTGCCAGCAGCCGCTGGACAGGGAACGGGGCCAACGTCCTGACTTTC. The chain has TRBV5-5 and TRBJ2-6; 8 nucleotides align to TRBD1. Germline V gene data show CDR1 as SGHKS and CDR2 as YYEKEE (reference sequence). Unmatched junction bases numbered 7, after V lost 4 bases and J lost 4 bases. The CDR3 is 16 amino acids.

This clonotype has a handful of counts. CDR3 loop: CASRDRGGSPLHF. The DNA of the CDR3 is TGTGCCAGCCGGGACAGGGGTGGATCACCCCTCCACTTT. V usage is TRBV19 and J usage is TRBJ1-6, with 10 bases matching TRBD1. The CDR3 spans 13 residues. Germline-derived CDR1 and CDR2 are LNHDA and SQIVND (reference sequence). J was trimmed by 10 bases and V by 9 bases; bases with no gene match: 6. Full variable domain (missing parts from reference TRBV19 and TRBJ1-6): DGGITQSPKYLFRKEGQNVTLSCEQNLNHDAMYWYRQDPGQGLRLIYYSQIVNDFQKGDIAEGYSVSREKKESFPLTVTSAQKNPTAFYLCASRDRGGSPLHFGNGTRLTVT.

This clonotype was observed at least ten times. The chain has TRBV7-2 and TRBJ2-3; TRBD2 agrees at 8 bases. CDR3 length: 16 amino acids. Germline assignment: CDR1 SGHTA and CDR2 FQGNSA. V was pared by 5 bases and J by 4 bases, with 11 bases of the junction left unmatched. Here the CDR3 DNA reads TGTGCCAGCAGCCCTAGACCCGGGGGGGCCGCAGATACGCAGTATTTT. This sequence encodes CASSPRPGGAADTQYF.